The 3 T cell receptor beta chains below were found in one sample sequenced in a study of T cells after posttransplantation cyclophosphamide. Profiled with immunoSEQ multiplex PCR; TCRdb holds only in-frame clones, not every one. The sample records more than 4,000 clones, approximately 80% being singletons. Cyclophosphamide on days +3 and +4 followed busulfan-fludarabine conditioning and a marrow graft. Sequenced material: PBMCs, taken 86 days after allogeneic stem cell transplant with posttransplant cyclophosphamide. These receptors were obtained from a male patient in his forties or fifties who received an allogeneic stem cell transplant from an unrelated donor, was CMV-positive, and had acute GVHD only. T cells may partly derive from the graft donor.

J is TRBJ1-5 and V is TRBV27, with TRBD1 matching over 7 bases. V shed 3 bases and J 2 bases; nucleotides not matched to a gene: 4. Germline-derived CDR1 and CDR2 are MNHEY and SMNVEV (reference sequence). The CDR3 is made up of 15 amino acids. As DNA, the CDR3 is TGTGCCAGCAGTTTCACAGGGGAGGGCAATCAGCCCCAGCATTTT. Translating gives CASSFTGEGNQPQHF.

V is TRBV28 and J is TRBJ2-3, with D perhaps matching TRBD2 (6 bases). The CDR3 has 15 residues. CDR1 and CDR2 (germline): MDHEN, SYDVKM. Trimming pared 8 bases from V and 10 bases from J, leaving 25 bases between. Written as DNA, the CDR3 is TGTGCCAGCGCGAGCCCCGGAGGCACCCCGGGGGCGCAGTATTTT. This translates into CASASPGGTPGAQYF.

The chain recombines TRBV18 with TRBJ2-7, with D possibly matching TRBD1 (8 bases). The CDR3 has 13 amino acids. CDR1 and CDR2 from the germline V gene are KGHSH and LQKENI. Trimming shortened V by 4 bases and J by 7 bases, and 14 bases separated the two germline ends. CDR3 loop: CASSQDREGEQYF. The CDR3 DNA reads TGTGCCAGCTCACAGGACAGGGAGGGAGAGCAGTACTTC.